This T cell receptor (beta chain) appears in the sequencing data of a study of regulatory T cells in long-lasting Graves disease. Overall study findings and caveats: Newly diagnosed patients had higher TCR diversity than persistent Graves' patients did.

The authors built TCR beta libraries using iRepertoire HTBI primers and Arm-PCR of CDR3 regions. TCRdb used MiXCR to reprocess the multiplex PCR reads, holding one entry per CDR3 protein. The sample lists roughly 500,000 distinct CDR3 sequences; 11% to 15% were seen once. CDR3 length equals 13 residues. The germline CDR1 and CDR2 sequences are MDHEN and SYDVKM. Trimming removed 4 bases from V and 11 bases from J, with 17 bases in between. Time point in this sample: newly diagnosed GD, antithyroid drugs for less than 3 months. The TCR library was made from RNA extracted from PBMCs. This clonotype has at least ten counts. The antigen remains unidentified. These data are also associated with another study on T cells in Graves' hyperthyroidism and ophthalmopathy. From that second work: When ophthalmopathy did not progress within 18 months, Graves' hyperthyroidism was considered stable.

The specimen comprised peripheral blood mononuclear cells (PBMCs), sampled at new diagnosis, from a patient treated with antithyroid drugs. This clonotype originated in a woman aged 45-59 years with Graves disease. J is TRBJ1-1 and V is TRBV28, with D maybe TRBD1 (6 bases). In DNA form, the CDR3 reads TGTGCCAGCAGTTCAGGGACATATCTGGATGCTTTCTTT. Amino acids: CASSSGTYLDAFF.